The clone carrying this T cell receptor beta chain was found a few times. An end of the junction differs from the germline gene, which may be a read error. Per the original methods: Amplification of reference gene primers provided the estimated nucleated cell counts. Using immunoSEQ multiplex PCR, the repertoire was profiled, and TCRdb retains in-frame clones only, with some absent. That table supplies the V and J calls and clone size; D and trimming were determined from the DNA. The table has 150,000 to 200,000 clones, more than 75% seen once. These data belong to a study of blood T cell repertoires in COVID-19. Sequenced input: peripheral blood. The clonotype was recovered from a woman aged 70-85 years with acute or convalescent COVID-19.

The CDR3 DNA sequence: TGTGCCAGCAGTTGGGGGGGAACGTGGCTCTTT. Translation: CASSWGGTWLF. The chain couples TRBV6-5 to TRBJ1-1; perhaps TRBD1 as D (5 bases). This CDR3 region has 11 residues. Looked up from germline, CDR1 is MNHEY and CDR2 is SVGAGI.